Below are 15 T cell receptor beta chains sequenced from a single sample in a study of blood T cell repertoires in COVID-19. TCRdb's table, derived via immunoSEQ multiplex PCR, lists solely in-frame clones and lacks some. Found here are tens of thousands of clones, around nine tenths of them singletons; the top ten hold around 20%. The sequenced sample consisted of peripheral blood. These receptor sequences come from a man aged 70 or older with acute or convalescent COVID-19.

This clone was seen a few times. V usage is TRBV11-2 and J usage is TRBJ1-1; D unclear. There are 14 residues in the CDR3. V gave up 5 bases and J gave up 6 bases, with 16 bases separating them. Germline CDR1 and CDR2: SGHAT and FQNNGV. CDR3: CASSGDTRRAEAFF. The DNA of the CDR3 is TGTGCCAGCAGCGGAGACACACGGCGGGCTGAAGCTTTCTTT.

The chain has TRBV6-5 and TRBJ1-2; possible D gene TRBD1, 6 bases. The CDR3 consists of 15 residues. V lost 10 bases to trimming and J lost 0 bases, with 18 bases between them. Germline values: CDR1 MNHEY, CDR2 SVGAGI. The CDR3 spells CAITFNGQSNYGYTF. CDR3 nucleotide sequence: TGTGCCATAACCTTCAATGGACAGTCTAACTATGGCTACACCTTC.

There are a few counts of this clone. The chain links TRBV18 to TRBJ1-2; the match to TRBD1 covers 9 bases. CDR3 size: 14 residues. Per the germline V gene, CDR1 is KGHSH and CDR2 is LQKENI. Losses at the gene ends were 3 bases for V and 7 bases for J; bases not matched to a gene: 6. This chain's CDR3 is CASSPDGQGFGYTF. CDR3 nucleotides: TGTGCCAGCTCACCTGACGGACAGGGGTTTGGCTACACCTTC.

The chain recombines TRBV6-5 with TRBJ1-2; D is possibly TRBD1 (5 bases). This CDR3 has 13 residues. Germline-derived CDR1 and CDR2 are MNHEY and SVGAGI. The V end was cut by 0 bases, the J end by 7 bases, with 9 bases between. The CDR3 reads CASSYSRGSGYTF. The CDR3 DNA reads TGTGCCAGCAGTTACTCGCGGGGGAGTGGCTACACCTTC.

This clone was seen a single time. The rearrangement joins TRBV6-6 to TRBJ1-1; maybe TRBD1 (6 bases). V gave up 2 bases and J gave up 1 base, with 8 bases separating them. This CDR3 has 14 amino acids. Germline values: CDR1 MNHNY, CDR2 SVGAGI (reference sequence). The CDR3 DNA sequence: TGTGCCAGCAGTTACCCACAGGGGAACACTGAAGCTTTCTTT. It is translated as CASSYPQGNTEAFF.

CDR3 sequence (DNA): TGTGCCAGCAGCCAAGGAACGCGCTCTGGAAACACCATATATTTT. Translation: CASSQGTRSGNTIYF. The chain combines TRBV3-1 (or the pseudogene TRBV3-2) with TRBJ1-3; D remains ambiguous. V was clipped by 1 base and J by 0 bases, with 7 bases between them. Germline values: CDR1 LGHDT, CDR2 YNNKEL (reference sequence). There are 15 residues in the CDR3.

The chain joins TRBV5-1 to TRBJ2-3, with TRBD1 identical over 10 bases. The CDR3 spans 16 residues. The junction had 6 bases not matched to a gene; V was cut back by 0 bases and J by 5 bases. Germline CDR1 reads SGHRS; CDR2 reads YFSETQ. DNA for the CDR3: TGCGCCAGCAGCTTGGCCGGACAGGGGGAGGTAGATACGCAGTATTTT. This translates into CASSLAGQGEVDTQYF.

The chain couples TRBV11-2 to TRBJ1-2, with TRBD1 matching 8 bases. Unmatched junction bases numbered 10, after V lost 5 bases and J lost 5 bases. This CDR3 region has 15 residues. Per germline, CDR1 SGHAT and CDR2 FQNNGV. CDR3 coding DNA: TGTGCCAGCAGCCTAAGACAGGGGTATAGGTATGGCTACACCTTC. This sequence encodes CASSLRQGYRYGYTF.

This chain links TRBV5-4 with TRBJ2-1; TRBD1 might be the D (6 bases). Trimming cost V 4 bases and J 1 base, with 18 bases left between them. The CDR3 is 17 amino acids. In germline, CDR1 is SGHNT, CDR2 YYREEE (reference sequence). The CDR3 bases are TGTGCCAGCAGCCCCGAGGGGGTGGGGGTGTCCTACAATGAGCAGTTCTTC. This codes for CASSPEGVGVSYNEQFF.

This clone has just one count. V gene TRBV19 combines with J gene TRBJ2-1, with 11 bases that match TRBD2. Germline lookup yields CDR1 LNHDA and CDR2 SQIVND (reference sequence). After removal of 3 bases from V and 9 bases from J, the junction contained 10 bases not matched to a gene. CDR3 size: 16 residues. CDR3 amino acids: CASSIITLAGETEQFF. Written as DNA, the CDR3 is TGTGCCAGTAGTATTATAACACTAGCGGGAGAGACTGAGCAGTTCTTC.

The chain employs TRBV11-2 and TRBJ2-7; 10 bases fit TRBD1. J lost 3 bases, V lost 5 bases, and 7 bases had no gene match. Germline V gene sequence: CDR1 SGHAT, CDR2 FQNNGV. The CDR3 has 15 amino acids. The DNA for the CDR3 is TGTGCCAGCAGCCCCCGACAGGGGGCTATCTACGAGCAGTACTTC. Protein sequence: CASSPRQGAIYEQYF.

V is TRBV5-1 and J is TRBJ1-4, with TRBD1 matching over 9 bases. Germline V gene data show CDR1 as SGHRS and CDR2 as YFSETQ. J lost 8 bases, V lost 0 bases, and 5 bases had no gene match. CDR3 length: 15 residues. The CDR3 nucleotides read TGCGCCAGCAGCTTGGGGGACAGGGTAATCGAAAAACTGTTTTTT. Protein sequence: CASSLGDRVIEKLFF.

The chain uses TRBV9 and TRBJ2-1, with D unclear. The CDR3 length is 13 residues. V shed 1 base and J shed 6 bases, with 8 bases lying between them. Germline V gives CDR1 SGDLS, CDR2 YYNGEE. The CDR3 loop reads CASSVISSNEQFF. The CDR3 region has the DNA TGTGCCAGCAGCGTAATTTCTAGCAATGAGCAGTTCTTC.

The chain recombines TRBV5-1 with TRBJ2-1, with 8 nucleotides matching TRBD1. This CDR3 comprises 15 residues. With 4 bases clipped from V and 1 base from J, the junction kept 4 bases outside the gene matches. Germline V gene lookup returns CDR1 SGHRS and CDR2 YFSETQ. Written as DNA, the CDR3 is TGCGCCAGCAGCCCCGGACAGGGTTCCTACAATGAGCAGTTCTTC. Translation: CASSPGQGSYNEQFF.

V gene TRBV9 combines with J gene TRBJ2-2; 9 nucleotides agree with TRBD1. The V gene end was trimmed by 4 bases and the J gene end by 2 bases; junction bases not matched to a gene: 6. The CDR3 sequence is 16 residues long. Germline V gene sequence: CDR1 SGDLS, CDR2 YYNGEE. CDR3 residues: CASSTGQGTNTGELFF. The DNA of the CDR3 is TGTGCCAGCAGCACAGGACAGGGGACAAACACCGGGGAGCTGTTTTTT.